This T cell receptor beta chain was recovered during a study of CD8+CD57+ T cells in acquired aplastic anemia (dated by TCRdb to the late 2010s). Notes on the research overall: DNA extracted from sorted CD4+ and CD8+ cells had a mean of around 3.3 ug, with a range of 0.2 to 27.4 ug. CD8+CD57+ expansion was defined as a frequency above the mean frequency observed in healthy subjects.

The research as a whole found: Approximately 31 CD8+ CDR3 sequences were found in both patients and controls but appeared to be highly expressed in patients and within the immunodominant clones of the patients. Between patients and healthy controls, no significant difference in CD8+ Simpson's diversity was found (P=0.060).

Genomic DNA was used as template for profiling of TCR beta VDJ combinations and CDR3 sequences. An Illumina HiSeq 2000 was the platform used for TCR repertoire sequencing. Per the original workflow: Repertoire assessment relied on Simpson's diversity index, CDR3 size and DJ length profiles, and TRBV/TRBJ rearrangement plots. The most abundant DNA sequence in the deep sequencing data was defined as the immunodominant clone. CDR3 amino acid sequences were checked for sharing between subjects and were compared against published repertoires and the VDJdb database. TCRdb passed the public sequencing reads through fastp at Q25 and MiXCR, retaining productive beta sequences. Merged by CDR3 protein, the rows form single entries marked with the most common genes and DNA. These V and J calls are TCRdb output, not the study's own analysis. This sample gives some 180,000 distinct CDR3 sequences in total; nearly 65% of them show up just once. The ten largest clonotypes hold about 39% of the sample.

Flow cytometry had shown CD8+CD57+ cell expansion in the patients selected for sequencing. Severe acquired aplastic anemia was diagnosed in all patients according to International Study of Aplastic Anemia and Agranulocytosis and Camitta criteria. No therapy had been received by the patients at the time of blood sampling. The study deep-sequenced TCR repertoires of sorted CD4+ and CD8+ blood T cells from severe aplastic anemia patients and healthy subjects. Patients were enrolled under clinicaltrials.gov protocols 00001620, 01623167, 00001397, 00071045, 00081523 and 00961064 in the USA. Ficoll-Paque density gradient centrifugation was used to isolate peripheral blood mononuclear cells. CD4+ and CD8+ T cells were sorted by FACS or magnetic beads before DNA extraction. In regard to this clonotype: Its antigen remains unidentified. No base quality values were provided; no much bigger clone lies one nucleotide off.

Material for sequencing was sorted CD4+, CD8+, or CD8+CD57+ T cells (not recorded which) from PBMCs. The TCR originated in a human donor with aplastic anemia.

The nucleotide sequence reads TGTGCCAGCAGTGAACAGGGGGGCGCAGGCTATGGCTACACCTTC. It encodes CASSEQGGAGYGYTF. The chain employs TRBV2 and TRBJ1-2, with 7 middle bases fitting TRBD1. CDR1 and CDR2 were assigned from the germline V gene as SNHLY and FYNNEI. After removal of 2 bases from V and 4 bases from J, the junction retains 7 bases not matched to a gene. Its CDR3 holds 15 amino acids, cysteine through phenylalanine. The sequence is cut down to CDR3 DNA, 45 bases in frame from base 1. With the rest looked up from the reference TRBV2 and TRBJ1-2 genes rather than sequenced, the full variable domain is EPEVTQTPSHQVTQMGQEVILRCVPISNHLYFYWYRQILGQKVEFLVSFYNNEISEKSEIFDDQFSVERPDGSNFTLKIRSTKLEDSAMYFCASSEQGGAGYGYTFGSGTRLTVV.